These T cell receptor beta chains were read from a single sample in a study of response to subunit inactivated influenza vaccine. TCRdb ran MiXCR on the RT-PCR reads and lists one entry per CDR3 protein. The sample has about 580,000 distinct CDR3 sequences, around 13% seen once; the top ten hold around 10%. The sample in question was PBMCs from blood, obtained 12 days after vaccination. The receptors stem from a man aged 50-59 years who received an inactivated influenza vaccine. The CDR3 runs from the conserved cysteine through the conserved F or W. The D gene is left open where the match is weak. A row's size may be missing; if present it is once, few, many or a size class.

clone size	J gene	D gene	V gene	CDR3 protein	CDR3 DNA
.	TRBJ2-5	.	TRBV14	CASSQGATQYF	TGTGCCAGCAGCCAAGGAGCGACCCAGTACTTC
few	TRBJ1-4	.	TRBV12-3/TRBV12-4	CASSFLQGNEKLFF	TGTGCCAGCAGTTTCTTACAGGGAAATGAAAAACTGTTTTTT
.	TRBJ2-1	TRBD2	TRBV20-1	CSAREARGEVVEQFF	TGCAGTGCTAGAGAGGCACGGGGGGAGGTCGTTGAGCAGTTCTTC
.	TRBJ2-1	TRBD1	TRBV5-6	CASSFRGSLPNEQFF	TGTGCCAGCAGCTTCAGGGGGTCGTTACCCAATGAGCAGTTCTTC
.	TRBJ2-3	TRBD2	TRBV20-1	CSAPTSGRADTQYF	TGCAGTGCTCCAACTAGCGGGAGGGCTGATACGCAGTATTTT
.	TRBJ2-1	.	TRBV13	CASSSGGLSQYNEQFF	TGTGCCAGCAGCTCGGGTGGCCTTTCACAGTACAATGAGCAGTTCTTC
.	TRBJ1-1	.	TRBV5-5	CASTSVGDTEAFF	TGTGCCAGCACCTCGGTAGGGGACACTGAAGCTTTCTTT
.	TRBJ2-3	TRBD1	TRBV3-1	CASRPGTESTDTQYF	TGTGCCAGCAGGCCAGGGACAGAGAGCACAGATACGCAGTATTTT
few	TRBJ1-1	.	TRBV7-9	CASSLIAEAFF	TGTGCCAGCAGCTTAATCGCTGAAGCTTTCTTT
few	TRBJ1-2	TRBD1	TRBV3-1	CASSQDMGQGSGGYTF	TGTGCCAGCAGCCAAGATATGGGACAGGGGTCCGGTGGCTACACCTTC
.	TRBJ2-1	.	TRBV7-9	CASSPPPTGAQFF	TGTGCCAGCAGCCCACCCCCTACGGGGGCACAGTTCTTC
few	TRBJ1-5	TRBD1	TRBV19	CASTRDRVSNQPQHF	TGTGCCAGCACCCGGGACAGGGTTAGCAATCAGCCCCAGCATTTT
few	TRBJ2-3	TRBD2	TRBV12-3/TRBV12-4	CASSFFPSGVADTQYF	TGTGCCAGCAGTTTTTTTCCTAGCGGGGTGGCAGATACGCAGTATTTT
few	TRBJ2-5	.	TRBV5-1	CASSLYHGSQETQYF	TGCGCCAGCAGCTTGTATCACGGGAGCCAAGAGACCCAGTACTTC
few	TRBJ2-2	TRBD2	TRBV9	CASSVSGGADTGELFF	TGTGCCAGCAGCGTAAGCGGGGGGGCCGACACCGGGGAGCTGTTTTTT
.	TRBJ2-1	.	TRBV10-2	CASRRSVYNEQFF	TGCGCCAGCAGGCGGAGCGTCTACAATGAGCAGTTCTTC
.	TRBJ2-5	TRBD2	TRBV7-6	CASSMLQGAGGQETQYF	TGTGCCAGCAGCATGCTCCAGGGAGCGGGGGGCCAAGAGACCCAGTACTTC
.	TRBJ1-1	.	TRBV15	CATSRDLAGNTEAFF	TGTGCCACCAGCAGAGATTTGGCGGGGAACACTGAAGCTTTCTTT
many	TRBJ1-1	.	TRBV12-3/TRBV12-4	CASSLSRTVNTEAFF	TGTGCCAGCAGTTTATCCAGGACGGTGAACACTGAAGCTTTCTTT
.	TRBJ1-1	TRBD1	TRBV5-1	CASRSGGTGGNTEAFF	TGCGCCAGCAGGTCAGGGGGCACAGGAGGGAACACTGAAGCTTTCTTT
.	TRBJ2-3	.	TRBV2	CASSGPRGGPGTDTQYF	TGTGCCAGCAGTGGACCCAGAGGCGGGCCTGGAACAGATACGCAGTATTTT
few	TRBJ2-2	TRBD2	TRBV4-3	CASSRLAGGLTGELFF	TGCGCCAGCAGCCGACTAGCGGGGGGGCTCACCGGGGAGCTGTTTTTT
few	TRBJ2-3	.	TRBV5-1	CASSWDGRRLTDTQYF	TGCGCCAGCAGCTGGGATGGCCGTCGCTTGACAGATACGCAGTATTTT
.	TRBJ2-1	TRBD2	TRBV14	CASSRGLGSSYNEQFF	TGTGCCAGCAGCCGAGGACTAGGGAGCTCCTACAATGAGCAGTTCTTC
.	TRBJ2-5	TRBD2	TRBV7-2	CASSLEWRGGLETQYF	TGTGCCAGCAGCTTAGAATGGCGGGGGGGCTTGGAGACCCAGTACTTC
.	TRBJ2-7	.	TRBV30	CAWSMSSAQRGYEQYF	TGTGCCTGGAGTATGTCTAGCGCTCAGAGGGGCTACGAGCAGTACTTC
.	TRBJ2-1	.	TRBV6-5	CASSYPRAGYNEQFF	TGTGCCAGCAGTTACCCCAGGGCGGGCTACAATGAGCAGTTCTTC
few	TRBJ2-2	.	TRBV12-3/TRBV12-4	CASSDRTGNTGELFF	TGTGCCAGCAGTGACCGAACAGGGAACACCGGGGAGCTGTTTTTT
few	TRBJ2-3	TRBD1	TRBV5-1	CASSAPTGAADTQYF	TGCGCCAGCAGCGCACCTACAGGGGCCGCAGATACGCAGTATTTT
few	TRBJ2-7	TRBD2	TRBV5-1	CASSLAIYYTSGGREQYF	TGCGCCAGCAGCTTGGCCATCTATTATACAAGCGGGGGCAGAGAGCAGTACTTC
.	TRBJ2-3	.	TRBV20-1	CSAPVLGEDTQYF	TGCAGTGCGCCAGTCCTCGGCGAAGATACGCAGTATTTT
.	TRBJ1-2	.	TRBV7-2	CASSARRQSYGYTF	TGTGCCAGCAGCGCCCGACGGCAGAGCTATGGCTACACCTTC
many	TRBJ2-5	.	TRBV12-3/TRBV12-4	CASSSQGGETQYF	TGTGCCAGCAGTTCACAGGGTGGAGAGACCCAGTACTTC
few	TRBJ2-7	.	TRBV6-2/TRBV6-3	CASKGTATYEQYF	TGTGCCAGCAAGGGCACAGCCACCTACGAGCAGTACTTC
.	TRBJ1-6	.	TRBV12-3/TRBV12-4	CASSFGVGPLHF	TGTGCCAGCAGTTTTGGCGTGGGCCCCCTCCACTTT
few	TRBJ2-2	.	TRBV5-5	CASSLEQLNTGELFF	TGTGCCAGCAGCTTAGAACAGCTTAACACCGGGGAGCTGTTTTTT